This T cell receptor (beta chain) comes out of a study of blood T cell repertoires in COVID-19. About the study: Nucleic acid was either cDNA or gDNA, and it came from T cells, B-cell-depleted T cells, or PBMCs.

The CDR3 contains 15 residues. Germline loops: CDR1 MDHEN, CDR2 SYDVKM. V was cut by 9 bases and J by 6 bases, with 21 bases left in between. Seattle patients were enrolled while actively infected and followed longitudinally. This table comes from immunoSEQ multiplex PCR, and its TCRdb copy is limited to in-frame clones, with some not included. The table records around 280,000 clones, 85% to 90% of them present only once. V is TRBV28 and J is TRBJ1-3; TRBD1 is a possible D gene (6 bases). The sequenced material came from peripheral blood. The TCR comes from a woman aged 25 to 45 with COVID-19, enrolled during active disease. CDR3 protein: CASSQGGIRINTIYF. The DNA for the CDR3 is TGTGCCAGTAGCCAAGGGGGAATAAGGATAAACACCATATATTTT.